The entry below gives a single T cell receptor beta chain sequence along with its context. Its antigen is undetermined. One end of the junction is discordant with germline, which a read error may explain. Distinct nucleotide sequences in the sample also encode this CDR3. Produced via immunoSEQ multiplex PCR; TCRdb's table is partial and in-frame only. The sample lists 65,000 to 95,000 clones; around 82% were seen once. The data derive from a study of OX40 agonist ivuxolimab in advanced cancers. The wider study: One patient with hepatocellular carcinoma and two with cutaneous melanoma, three in all, had partial responses. Study-level findings and limits: The authors did not determine the antigen specificity of the expanded peripheral T cells. With doses of 0.1 to 3.0 mg/kg, CD4+ and CD8+ blood T cells had undergone clonal expansion by week 6.

CDR3 length equals 15 residues. Germline CDR1 KGHSH, CDR2 LQKENI. This receptor was obtained from an adult with an advanced solid tumor such as melanoma, head and neck, liver or kidney cancer. Here the sequenced sample was CD4+ or CD8+ T cells sorted from blood, taken in a trial of the OX40 agonist ivuxolimab. The rearrangement links TRBV18 to TRBJ2-7; maybe TRBD2 (6 bases). Written as DNA, the CDR3 is TGTGCCAGCTCGCCACCGGGGGACCTACGCTACGAGCAGTACTTC. This encodes CASSPPGDLRYEQYF.